This TCR beta chain was sequenced for a study of OX40 agonist ivuxolimab in advanced cancers. General notes on the study: The costimulatory receptor OX40 (CD134) was targeted by ivuxolimab, a fully human IgG2 agonistic monoclonal antibody. Intravenous ivuxolimab was administered to patients every 2 weeks at six dose levels: 0.01, 0.1, 0.3, 1.5, 3 and 10 mg/kg. Among the roughly 54 dose-escalation patients, about 20 had hepatocellular carcinoma, about 15 melanoma, 9 renal cell carcinoma and 9 head and neck cancer. A male proportion of 75% to 85% and a mean age of roughly 55 years, ranging from roughly 23 to 79, were recorded for the dose-escalation cohort. Patients were allowed to have had prior anti-PD-1, anti-PD-L1 or anti-CTLA-4 therapy, and 40% of the dose-escalation patients had been treated with checkpoint inhibitors. Partial responses occurred in three dose-escalation patients: two with cutaneous melanoma and one with hepatocellular carcinoma. Peripheral TCRbeta sequencing aimed to test whether ivuxolimab altered TCR sequence diversity and caused clonal T-cell expansion. The monotherapy dose-escalation portion (N ≈ 55 patients) of the phase I ivuxolimab trial is reported in the paper.

Patients with autoimmune disease history or receiving systemic immunosuppression were excluded from the trial. Peripheral blood for TCR sequencing was collected from all dose cohorts at baseline, on cycle 4 day 1, and on cycle 7 day 1. The samples were drawn from a first-in-human, open-label, multicenter phase I dose-escalation trial of ivuxolimab. Adults with locally advanced or metastatic melanoma, renal cell, hepatocellular, or head and neck squamous cell carcinoma were enrolled in the trial. CD4+ and CD8+ T cells were sorted separately from peripheral blood before TCR sequencing. Turning to this clone: Its target antigen remains unknown. Base qualities are not recorded, but no much larger clone differs from it by a single base.

Genomic DNA was isolated from the sorted cells so that the TCRbeta CDR3 region could be sequenced. The immunoSEQ Assay was used to sequence the TCRbeta CDR3 regions. The clones in this table, taken by TCRdb from immuneACCESS, are in-frame only. Not every clone is retained; where verified, under half of the shortfall comes from an unresolved V gene, and the cause of the rest is unknown. The sample includes tens of thousands of clones, with 90% to 95% observed a single time. The biggest ten clones account for around 2.5% of the sample. Results the study describes overall, beyond this receptor: Partial responders in the 0.1-3.0 mg/kg groups had among the lowest normalized peripheral clonal expansion, especially among CD8+ T cells. Low levels of normalized T-cell clonal expansion were also seen in some nonresponding patients. Which antigens the clonally expanded peripheral T cells were specific for was not determined. After ivuxolimab, more expanded clones were found on average in CD8+ T cells than in CD4+ T cells. Clonal expansion of both CD4+ and CD8+ blood T cells was observed from baseline to week 6 at doses 0.1 to 3.0 mg/kg.

The TCR sequence derives from an adult with an advanced solid tumor such as melanoma, head and neck, liver or kidney cancer. The source material was CD4+ or CD8+ T cells sorted from blood, sampled in a trial of the OX40 agonist ivuxolimab.

The CDR3 corresponds to CASSPPLGGGRGELFF. The sequence in DNA is TGTGCCAGCAGCCCCCCCCTTGGGGGAGGGCGCGGGGAGCTGTTTTTT. The rearrangement combines TRBV7-2 with TRBJ2-2, with 7 bases aligning to TRBD2. V and J are trimmed by 5 bases and 7 bases, and the gene matches miss 13 bases of the junction. From the germline V gene, CDR1 is SGHTA and CDR2 is FQGNSA. Measured from the cysteine to the phenylalanine, the CDR3 is 16 residues long. Solely the CDR3 DNA is kept, with 48 bases framed from the first base. The CDR3 plus the reference TRBV7-2 and TRBJ2-2 genes for the other parts give the full variable domain: GAGVSQSPSNKVTEKGKDVELRCDPISGHTALYWYRQSLGQGLEFLIYFQGNSAPDKSGLPSDRFSAERTGGSVSTLTIQRTQQEDSAVYLCASSPPLGGGRGELFFGEGSRLTVL.